The 3 T cell receptor beta chains below all came from one sample that was sequenced in a study of pediatric ulcerative colitis. During colonoscopy, one to two rectal pinch biopsies were collected. Libraries were prepared by immunoSEQ multiplex PCR; TCRdb keeps only in-frame clonotypes and omits some of them. The sample records 30,000 to 35,000 clones, 80% to 90% being singletons. Sequenced input: gut tissue. All receptors derive from a boy aged 10-17 years with mild ulcerative colitis.

J is TRBJ2-7 and V is TRBV5-1, with D possibly called TRBD1 or TRBD2 (6 bases each). CDR3 size: 16 residues. Germline CDR1 is SGHRS and CDR2 is YFSETQ. Trimming left V 0 bases short and J 0 bases short, with 13 bases between. The CDR3 loop reads CASSLVGGSYSYEQYF. The DNA for the CDR3 is TGCGCCAGCAGCTTGGTAGGGGGGAGTTACTCCTACGAGCAGTACTTC.

The V call is TRBV30, the J call TRBJ1-1; no clear D gene. Germline lookup yields CDR1 GTSNPN and CDR2 SVGIG (reference sequence). Trimming removed 3 bases at V and 6 bases at J, with 11 bases between. The CDR3 is 12 residues long. The CDR3 coding sequence is TGTGCCTGGAGAGTCCAAGAGGCTGAAGCTTTCTTT. Amino acids: CAWRVQEAEAFF.

The chain joins TRBV5-8 to TRBJ2-1; no definite D call. The CDR3 loop spans 13 amino acids. Germline lookup yields CDR1 SGHTS and CDR2 YDEGEE. V was shortened by 0 bases and J by 14 bases, with 15 bases between the two germline ends. The CDR3, as DNA: TGTGCCAGCAGCTTGGCTCCTGTGGGAAGTAAGTTCTTC. Residues: CASSLAPVGSKFF.